This T cell receptor beta chain came from a study of blood T cells in healthy people across ages. CDR1 is SGHAT and CDR2 is FQNNGV in the germline V gene. The CDR3 totals 15 residues. Trimming shortened V by 4 bases and J by 1 base, and 14 bases separated the two germline ends. Regarding the study as a whole: In older individuals, TCR beta diversity per million T cells was lower, falling roughly linearly with age. Naive T cell percentage by flow cytometry tracked strongly with beta diversity.

Sample-barcoded 5' priming and a J-beta primer mix drove a second PCR of roughly 7 to 11 cycles. Each cDNA molecule carried a tag from a template-switch adaptor that contained 12 random nucleotides. A single record per CDR3 protein comes from TCRdb applying MiXCR to the 5' RACE reads. The table lists about 1.1 million distinct CDR3 sequences, more than 30% of them singletons. This clonotype has only a few counts. Its antigen remains unidentified. The source material was blood. The chain has TRBV11-2 and TRBJ2-7, with TRBD1 as a possible D gene (6 bases). The sequence was obtained from a man aged 18 to 30 in good health. The CDR3 region is CASSYPGQGSYEQYF. CDR3 in DNA: TGTGCCAGCAGCTACCCGGGACAAGGTTCCTACGAGCAGTACTTC.